The present entry profiles one TCR beta chain with its context. Its cognate antigen is unknown. Treatment defined: roughly 10-day PBMC culture with coronavirus spike peptide pools or control peptides (ViraFEST assay). The sample comes from a study of vaccination and CD4 T cells after COVID-19. Study-level background: Nasal swab PCR identified SARS-CoV-2 in the convalescent patients, of whom about ten were mild and one severe. The stimulating agents, overlapping spike peptides, came from SARS-CoV-2, HCoV-NL63, HCoV-OC43 and HCoV-229E. Points from the study as a whole: Only post-vaccination samples contained a median approximately 84% of the reactive clones in convalescent patients.

CD4+ T cells that had been cultured provided DNA sequenced with the Oncomine TCR Beta short-read assay. A single record per CDR3 protein comes from TCRdb applying MiXCR to the PCR reads. The data contain thousands of distinct CDR3 sequences, around 27% of them singletons. This clonotype was sampled from a human donor who had recovered from COVID-19. The material sequenced was CD4+ T cells from blood, cultured in vitro, taken after SARS-CoV-2 vaccination.

The CDR3 DNA reads as TGTGCCAGCAGAGAGGGACAGGGGCGGAACTACGAGCAGTACTTC. Translation: CASREGQGRNYEQYF. The V and J genes are TRBV6-2 or TRBV6-3 and TRBJ2-7; 10 bases agree with TRBD1. Trimming cost V 6 bases and J 3 bases; bases outside gene matches: 8. The CDR3 consists of 15 residues. CDR1 MNHEY and CDR2 SVGEGT come from the germline V gene.